This T cell receptor beta chain was documented in a study of shared clonotypes between healthy human individuals. Regarding the study as a whole: The study found about 4.6% of naive CD4 clonotypes shared across a handful of donors.

Donation came from healthy HIV-negative adults that had no recent acute infections or vaccinations. The CDR3 is 12 residues long. Trimming left V 7 bases short and J 9 bases short, with 15 bases between. From germline, CDR1 is MDHEN and CDR2 SYDVKM. Produced via immunoSEQ multiplex PCR; TCRdb's table is partial and in-frame only. This table has about 2.4 million clones, roughly 93% appearing once. With respect to this clone: Its antigen is currently unknown.

The receptor comes from a man aged 18 to 29 in good health. Some clones in this sample may be carry-over from other donors' samples. Material for sequencing was naive CD4+ T cells from PBMCs. The subset denotes: CD45RA+ positively selected. The gene calls are TRBV28 and TRBJ1-1; D gene uncertain. The CDR3 DNA sequence: TGTGCCAGCATTGGGCTTCGGCAGCAAGCTTTCTTT. Encoded protein: CASIGLRQQAFF.